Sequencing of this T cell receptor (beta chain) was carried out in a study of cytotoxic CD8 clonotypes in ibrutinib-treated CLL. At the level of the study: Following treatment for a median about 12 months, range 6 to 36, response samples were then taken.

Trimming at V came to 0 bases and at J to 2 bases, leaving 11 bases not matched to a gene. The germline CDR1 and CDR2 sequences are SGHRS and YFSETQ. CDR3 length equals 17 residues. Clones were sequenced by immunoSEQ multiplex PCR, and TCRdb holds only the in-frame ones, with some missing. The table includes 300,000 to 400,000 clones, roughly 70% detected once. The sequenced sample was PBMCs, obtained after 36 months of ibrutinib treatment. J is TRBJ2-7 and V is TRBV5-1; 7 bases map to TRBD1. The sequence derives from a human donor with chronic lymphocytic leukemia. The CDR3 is CASSLATNGQDTYEQYF. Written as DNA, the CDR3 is TGCGCCAGCAGCTTGGCCACCAACGGACAGGACACCTACGAGCAGTACTTC.